This T cell receptor beta chain comes out of a study of identical twins (dated by TCRdb to about 2016). Regarding the complete study: TCR alpha and beta repertoires from monozygotic twins, unrelated adults of various ages and cord blood were deep-sequenced to test whether fetal clonotypes persist. Replicate twin experiments were performed at different times using different library preparation protocols to rule out contamination.

Findings and caveats that apply to the study as a whole: In monozygotic twins, out-of-frame TCR alpha sharing was systematically underestimated by recombination models, although the models agreed with sharing between unrelated individuals. A weaker excess of twin sharing was found in beta out-of-frame sequences because the signal-to-noise ratio was lowered by fewer shared sequences. Invariant T cells such as MAIT and iNKT could partly confound zero-insertion analyses, although diverse VJ usage argued against such confounding for most clonotypes. Abundant cord blood beta clonotypes carried fewer insertions; young adult naive repertoires showed a weaker similar trend, while memory repertoires showed none. Compared with coincidental sharing between unrelated individuals, out-of-frame TCR alpha sequences shared between twins showed an excess of sequences with low generation probability. Because the same donors could not be followed over many years, the conclusions relied on cross-sectional statistical analysis.

This clonotype was observed a few times. Its antigen is still unknown. No qualities accompany the bases; no much larger clone lies one base away. Every donor in the study was a healthy Caucasian. The twin cohort comprised three pairs of female monozygotic twins, all aged roughly 18 to 30 years. Peripheral blood mononuclear cells were the source from which RNA for the TCR libraries was isolated. Receptor libraries were prepared by 5' RACE. For sequencing, an Illumina HiSeq 2000 was employed. Template switching introduced a universal primer binding site; the final cDNA contained a unique molecular identifier, enabling accurate counting of TCR cDNA molecules. First-strand cDNA for TCR alpha and beta chains was synthesized from specific primers in the conserved constant-segment region. To control for contamination, every cDNA library carried two barcodes: a SMART-Mk sample barcode plus Illumina barcodes. TruSeq adapter sequences along with Illumina sample barcodes were introduced in two successive PCR steps. Sequencing of the TCR alpha and beta cDNA libraries was done on the Illumina HiSeq platform using custom primers. The authors' pipeline ran thus. MiGEC was used to process raw reads and extract unique molecular identifiers, and MiXCR was used to find CDR3 positions. For each individual, recombination models were inferred using an EM algorithm with the repgenHMM and IGoR tools. The tcR package in R was used for shared clonotype analysis, with sharing normalized by the product of cloneset sizes. To study raw recombination free of thymic and clonal selection effects, out-of-frame nonproductive sequences were analyzed. The public reads were quality trimmed at Q25 with fastp and then assembled into clones with MiXCR by TCRdb, keeping productive beta chains. Every CDR3 protein is listed once, alongside the most common genes and DNA of its rows. The V and J calls shown here were made by TCRdb, not taken from the authors' results. The sample contains 550,000 to 700,000 distinct CDR3 sequences, roughly 9.9% of them found a single time. 2.5% to 3% of the sample goes to the ten largest clones.

This same sample was also part of a study on yellow fever vaccine responses in identical twins. Looking at the second paper: According to the authors, the vaccine-induced T cell response in identical twins seemed to be partly convergent and partly specific to each individual. Focusing on identical twins, the study followed the T cell clones that responded to the vaccine, and did so with precision.

This receptor was identified in a young woman in good health. The material sequenced was PBMCs.

The sequence in DNA is TGTGCCAGCAGCCGCCCGACGGACAGGGGGCGAGCTTTCTTT. This encodes CASSRPTDRGRAFF. Rearrangement joined TRBV7-8 to TRBJ1-1; 11 junctional bases match TRBD1. CDR1 SGHVS and CDR2 FQNEAQ are derived from the germline V gene. Reading from cysteine to phenylalanine, the CDR3 counts 14 amino acids. CDR3 DNA only is kept here, 42 bases in frame from base 1. The germline V end is reduced by 5 bases and the J end by 10 bases; junction bases left unmatched: 9.